This entry describes one T cell receptor beta chain. Its antigen is undetermined. V shed 5 bases and J shed 0 bases, with 8 bases lying between them. Germline CDR1 and CDR2: LGHNT and FRNRAP. This CDR3 has 15 residues. The data were taken from a study of T cells in localized non-small cell lung cancer. The table came from immunoSEQ multiplex PCR; TCRdb's copy has only in-frame clones and leaves some out. This sample has 30,000 to 45,000 clones, with around 88% found just once. Study-level points and caveats: Higher blood T cell density tracked longer overall survival. Only one tumor region was sequenced, so heterogeneity remains possible. Within adjacent lung there appeared a median approximately 59 of the top 100 tumor clones. Tumor showed lower T cell clonality than uninvolved adjacent lung, where it was highest.

V gene TRBV12-5 combines with J gene TRBJ2-6, with D hard to call. The sample consisted of peripheral blood, taken before any cancer treatment. This clonotype was obtained from a woman aged 35 to 70 with stage I lung adenocarcinoma. The CDR3 sequence: CASGPDSSGANVLTF. As DNA, the CDR3 is TGTGCTAGTGGTCCAGACTCCTCTGGGGCCAACGTCCTGACTTTC.